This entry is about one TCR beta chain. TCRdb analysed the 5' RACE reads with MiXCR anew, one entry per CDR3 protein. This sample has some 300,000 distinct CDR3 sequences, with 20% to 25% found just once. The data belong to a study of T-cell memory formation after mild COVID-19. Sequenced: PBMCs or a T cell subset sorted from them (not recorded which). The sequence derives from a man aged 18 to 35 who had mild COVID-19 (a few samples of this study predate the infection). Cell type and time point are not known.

CDR3 residues: CASSWGFNEQFF. The CDR3 region has the DNA TGCGCCAGCAGCTGGGGGTTCAATGAGCAGTTCTTC. This chain connects TRBV5-1 to TRBJ2-1; D possibly uses TRBD1 or TRBD2 (5 bases each). V lost 3 bases to trimming and J lost 6 bases, with 7 bases between them. Germline CDR1 SGHRS, CDR2 YFSETQ. This CDR3 comprises 12 residues.